The 9 T cell receptor beta chains reported below all come from one sample, sequenced in a study of T cells in Graves' hyperthyroidism and ophthalmopathy. Amplification targeted TCR beta CDR3 regions from RNA transcripts. HTBI primers drove first-round RT-PCR of the TCR CDR3. TCRdb ran MiXCR on the multiplex PCR reads and lists one entry per CDR3 protein. Of 650,000 to 750,000 distinct CDR3 sequences detected, 14% appear once; the ten largest clones hold more than 8.5%. The specimen was blood. The receptors come from a woman aged 18-30 years with Graves' hyperthyroidism.

At least ten counts were recorded for this clonotype. The J gene is TRBJ2-4, the V gene TRBV18; 8 bases match TRBD1. Trimming cost V 3 bases and J 5 bases; bases outside gene matches: 3. The CDR3 covers 14 residues. CDR1 is KGHSH and CDR2 is LQKENI in the germline V gene. The DNA for the CDR3 is TGTGCCAGCTCACCGGACAGGGCCCAAAACATTCAGTACTTC. Its protein product is CASSPDRAQNIQYF.

This clonotype was observed many times. This sequence joins TRBV28 and TRBJ2-5; perhaps TRBD1 as D (5 bases). V gave up 5 bases and J gave up 3 bases, with 13 bases separating them. The germline CDR1 and CDR2 sequences are MDHEN and SYDVKM. The CDR3 has 14 residues. The CDR3 region has the DNA TGTGCCAGCAGTCCCGGTGGCAGGGAAGAGACCCAGTACTTC. It yields the protein CASSPGGREETQYF. Supplemented by reference TRBV28 and TRBJ2-5, the full variable domain reads DVKVTQSSRYLVKRTGEKVFLECVQDMDHENMFWYRQDPGLGLRLIYFSYDVKMKEKGDIPEGYSVSREKKERFSLILESASTNQTSMYLCASSPGGREETQYFGPGTRLLVL.

In this sample, this clonotype turned up many times. The rearrangement joins TRBV30 to TRBJ1-1; TRBD1 agrees at 8 bases. The CDR3 has 15 amino acids. With 0 bases clipped from V and 3 bases from J, the junction kept 6 bases outside the gene matches. Germline CDR1 reads GTSNPN; CDR2 reads SVGIG (reference sequence). CDR3 loop: CAWSVGQGAYTEAFF. The CDR3, as DNA: TGTGCCTGGAGTGTCGGTCAGGGGGCGTACACTGAAGCTTTCTTT.

This clonotype came up a few times. Given a much more abundant clone one base away, this may be a read error. This chain uses TRBV11-3 with TRBJ2-1; D possibly uses TRBD1 or TRBD2 (6 bases each). The end of the DNA aligns better with TRBJ2-7, so the J call may be wrong. Germline lookup yields CDR1 SGHNT and CDR2 YENEEA. The CDR3 covers 17 residues. CDR3 loop: CASSLEGGPRTYNEQYF. The CDR3 coding sequence is TGTGCCAGCAGCTTAGAAGGGGGGCCTCGTACCTACAATGAGCAGTACTTC.

The table lists this clonotype with many counts. The chain employs TRBV7-3 and TRBJ2-1; the D is unclear. V lost 5 bases and J 3 bases, leaving 8 bases between the germline ends. This CDR3 has 13 amino acids. The germline V gene encodes CDR1 SGHTA and CDR2 FQGTGA. The CDR3 bases are TGTGCCAGCAGCCCATCAGACTACAATGAGCAGTTCTTC. Residues: CASSPSDYNEQFF.

This clonotype showed up many times. V is TRBV5-1 and J is TRBJ1-1, with a tentative D call TRBD1 (5 bases). Germline assignment: CDR1 SGHRS and CDR2 YFSETQ. The CDR3 consists of 15 residues. The V end was cut by 3 bases, the J end by 1 base, with 13 bases between. CDR3 amino acids: CASSWVRGANTEAFF. CDR3 DNA: TGCGCCAGCAGCTGGGTAAGGGGTGCGAACACTGAAGCTTTCTTT.

The chain is built from TRBV29-1 and TRBJ2-1; a possible D gene is TRBD2 (5 bases). V was clipped by 0 bases and J by 5 bases, with 11 bases between them. The CDR3 totals 14 residues. Germline V gene lookup returns CDR1 SQVTM and CDR2 ANQGSEA. The CDR3 DNA sequence: TGCAGCGTTGAAGATACGGGATCCAACAATGAGCAGTTCTTC. This translates into CSVEDTGSNNEQFF.

This clonotype was recorded many times. The CDR3 is CASSTLSRRNEQFF. The CDR3 DNA reads as TGCGCCAGCAGCACTCTGTCAAGACGCAATGAGCAGTTCTTC. This rearrangement joins TRBV5-1 to TRBJ2-1; D unresolved. V gave up 4 bases and J gave up 6 bases, with 14 bases separating them. CDR1 and CDR2 from the germline V gene are SGHRS and YFSETQ. There are 14 residues in the CDR3.

This clonotype showed up many times. The chain combines TRBV7-9 with TRBJ2-5; the D gene is possibly TRBD1 (6 bases). In germline, CDR1 is SEHNR, CDR2 FQNEAQ (reference sequence). The V and J ends lost 1 base and 3 bases respectively, with 9 bases between them. The CDR3 extends over 14 amino acids. The CDR3 nucleotides read TGTGCCAGCAGCTTAGGACACAGGGAAGAGACCCAGTACTTC. This translates into CASSLGHREETQYF.